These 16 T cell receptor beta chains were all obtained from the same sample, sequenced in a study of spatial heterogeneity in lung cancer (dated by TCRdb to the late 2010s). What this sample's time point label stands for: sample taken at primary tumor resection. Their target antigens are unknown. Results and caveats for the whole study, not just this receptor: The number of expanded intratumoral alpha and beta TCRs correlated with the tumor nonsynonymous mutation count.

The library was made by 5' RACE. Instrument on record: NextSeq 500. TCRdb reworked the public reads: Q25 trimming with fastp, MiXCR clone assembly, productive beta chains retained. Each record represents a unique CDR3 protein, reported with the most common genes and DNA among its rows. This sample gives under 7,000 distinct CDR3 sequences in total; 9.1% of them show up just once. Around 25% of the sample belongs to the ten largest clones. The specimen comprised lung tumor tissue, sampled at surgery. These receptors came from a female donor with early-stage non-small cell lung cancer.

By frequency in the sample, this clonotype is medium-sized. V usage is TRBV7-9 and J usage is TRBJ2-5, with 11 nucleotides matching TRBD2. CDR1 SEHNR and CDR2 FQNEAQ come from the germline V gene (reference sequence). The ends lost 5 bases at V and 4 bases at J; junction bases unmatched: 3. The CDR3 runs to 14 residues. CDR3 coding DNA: TGTGCCAGCAGCCGCACTAGCGGGGGAGAGACCCAGTACTTC. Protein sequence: CASSRTSGGETQYF. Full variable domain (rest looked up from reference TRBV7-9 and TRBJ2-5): DTGVSQNPRHKITKRGQNVTFRCDPISEHNRLYWYRQTLGQGPEFLTYFQNEAQLEKSRLLSDRFSAERPKGSFSTLEIQRTEQGDSAMYLCASSRTSGGETQYFGPGTRLLVL.

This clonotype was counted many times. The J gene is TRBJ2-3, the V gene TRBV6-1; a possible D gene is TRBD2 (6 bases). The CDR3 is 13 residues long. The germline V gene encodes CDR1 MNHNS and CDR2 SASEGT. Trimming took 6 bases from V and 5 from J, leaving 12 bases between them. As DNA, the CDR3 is TGTGCCAGCAGGCTCCAGGGAGGAGATACGCAGTATTTT. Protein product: CASRLQGGDTQYF.

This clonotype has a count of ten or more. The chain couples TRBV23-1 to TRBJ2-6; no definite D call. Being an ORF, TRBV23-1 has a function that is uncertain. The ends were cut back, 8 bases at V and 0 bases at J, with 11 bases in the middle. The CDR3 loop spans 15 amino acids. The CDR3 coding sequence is TGCGCCAGCCCCTTTAGGTGCTCTGGGGCCAACGTCCTGACTTTC. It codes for CASPFRCSGANVLTF.

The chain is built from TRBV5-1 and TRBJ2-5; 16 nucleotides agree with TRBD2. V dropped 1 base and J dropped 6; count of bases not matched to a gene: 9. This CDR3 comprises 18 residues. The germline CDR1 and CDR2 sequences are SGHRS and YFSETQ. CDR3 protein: CASSLIPGLAGGHKTQYF. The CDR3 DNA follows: TGCGCCAGCAGCTTGATTCCGGGACTAGCGGGGGGGCACAAGACCCAGTACTTC.

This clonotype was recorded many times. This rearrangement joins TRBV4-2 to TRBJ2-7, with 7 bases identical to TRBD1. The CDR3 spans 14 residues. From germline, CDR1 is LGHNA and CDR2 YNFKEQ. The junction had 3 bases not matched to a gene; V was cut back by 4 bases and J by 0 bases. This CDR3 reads CASSPTGSSYEQYF. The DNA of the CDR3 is TGTGCCAGCAGCCCGACAGGGAGCTCCTACGAGCAGTACTTC.

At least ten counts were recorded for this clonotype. DNA for the CDR3: TGCGCCAGCAGCCAACCAGGGGTTGAGCAGTTCTTC. Protein product: CASSQPGVEQFF. V usage is TRBV4-3 and J usage is TRBJ2-1, with a tentative D call TRBD1 (6 bases). CDR3 length: 12 residues. Germline V gives CDR1 LGHNA, CDR2 YSLEER. Trimming shortened V by 2 bases and J by 9 bases, and 8 bases separated the two germline ends.

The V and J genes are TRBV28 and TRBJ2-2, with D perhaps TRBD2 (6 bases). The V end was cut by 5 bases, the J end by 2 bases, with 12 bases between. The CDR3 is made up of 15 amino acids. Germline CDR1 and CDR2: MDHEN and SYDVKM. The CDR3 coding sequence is TGTGCCAGCAGTCCACCCGGGGGAAACACCGGGGAGCTGTTTTTT. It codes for CASSPPGGNTGELFF.

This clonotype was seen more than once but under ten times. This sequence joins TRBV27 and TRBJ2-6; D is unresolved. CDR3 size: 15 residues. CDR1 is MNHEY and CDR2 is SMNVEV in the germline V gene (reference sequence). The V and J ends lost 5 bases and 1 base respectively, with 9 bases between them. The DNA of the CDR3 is TGTGCCAGCAGTCCGCTTGGATCTGGGGCCAACGTCCTGACTTTC. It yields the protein CASSPLGSGANVLTF. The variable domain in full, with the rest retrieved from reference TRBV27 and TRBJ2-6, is EAQVTQNPRYLITVTGKKLTVTCSQNMNHEYMSWYRQDPGLGLRQIYYSMNVEVTDKGDVPEGYKVSRKEKRNFPLILESPSPNQTSLYFCASSPLGSGANVLTFGAGSRLTVL.

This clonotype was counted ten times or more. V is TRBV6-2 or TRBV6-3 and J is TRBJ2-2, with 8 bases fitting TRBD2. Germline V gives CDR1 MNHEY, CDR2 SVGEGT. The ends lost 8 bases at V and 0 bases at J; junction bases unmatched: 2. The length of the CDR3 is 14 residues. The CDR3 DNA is TGTGCCAGCCTGCGGGGGGCGAACACCGGGGAGCTGTTTTTT. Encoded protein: CASLRGANTGELFF.

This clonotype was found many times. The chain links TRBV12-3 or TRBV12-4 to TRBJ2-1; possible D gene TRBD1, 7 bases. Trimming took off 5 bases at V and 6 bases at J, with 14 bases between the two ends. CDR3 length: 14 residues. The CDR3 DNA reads TGTGCCAGCAGTCCGACAGGGAGGTTCAATGAGCAGTTCTTC. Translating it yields CASSPTGRFNEQFF.

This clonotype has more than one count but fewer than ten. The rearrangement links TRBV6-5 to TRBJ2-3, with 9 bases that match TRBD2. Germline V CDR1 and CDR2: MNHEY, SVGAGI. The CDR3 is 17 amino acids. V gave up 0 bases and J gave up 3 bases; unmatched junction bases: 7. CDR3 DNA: TGTGCCAGCAGTTACTCGAATAGCGGGGGTAAGACAGATACGCAGTATTTT. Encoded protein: CASSYSNSGGKTDTQYF.

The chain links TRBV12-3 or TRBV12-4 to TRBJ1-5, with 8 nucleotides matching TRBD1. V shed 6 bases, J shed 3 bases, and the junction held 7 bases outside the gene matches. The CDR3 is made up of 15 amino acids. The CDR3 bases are TGTGCCAGCAGGCCGACAGGGGCCCTCAATCAGCCCCAGCATTTT. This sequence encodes CASRPTGALNQPQHF.

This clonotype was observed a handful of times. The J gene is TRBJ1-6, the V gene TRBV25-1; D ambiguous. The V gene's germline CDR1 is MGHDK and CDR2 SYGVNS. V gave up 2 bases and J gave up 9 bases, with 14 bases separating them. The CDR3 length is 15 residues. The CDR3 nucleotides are TGTGCCAGCAGTGAAGGGTTGGGAGTGTCTTCACCCCTCCACTTT. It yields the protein CASSEGLGVSSPLHF.

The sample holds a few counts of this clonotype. The CDR3 region is CASSSTGAGYGYTF. Written as DNA, the CDR3 is TGTGCCAGCAGTTCCACAGGGGCGGGCTATGGCTACACCTTC. This chain uses TRBV6-6 with TRBJ1-2, with TRBD1 identical over 7 bases. Germline CDR1 and CDR2: MNHNY and SVGAGI (reference sequence). V lost 4 bases, J lost 4 bases, and 6 bases stayed unmatched. This CDR3 is built from 14 residues.

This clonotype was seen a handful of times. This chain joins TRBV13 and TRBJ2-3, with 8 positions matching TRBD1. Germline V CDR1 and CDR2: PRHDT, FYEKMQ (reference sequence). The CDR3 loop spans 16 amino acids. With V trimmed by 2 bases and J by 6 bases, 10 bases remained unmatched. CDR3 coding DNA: TGTGCCAGCAGCTTACCTGGACAGGGTATTATCGATACGCAGTATTTT. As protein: CASSLPGQGIIDTQYF.

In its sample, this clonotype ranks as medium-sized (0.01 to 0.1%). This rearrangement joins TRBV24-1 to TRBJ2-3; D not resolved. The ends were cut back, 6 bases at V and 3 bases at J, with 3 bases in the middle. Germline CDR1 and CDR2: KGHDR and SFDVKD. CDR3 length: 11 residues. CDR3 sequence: CATSMTDTQYF. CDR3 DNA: TGTGCCACCAGTATGACAGATACGCAGTATTTT.